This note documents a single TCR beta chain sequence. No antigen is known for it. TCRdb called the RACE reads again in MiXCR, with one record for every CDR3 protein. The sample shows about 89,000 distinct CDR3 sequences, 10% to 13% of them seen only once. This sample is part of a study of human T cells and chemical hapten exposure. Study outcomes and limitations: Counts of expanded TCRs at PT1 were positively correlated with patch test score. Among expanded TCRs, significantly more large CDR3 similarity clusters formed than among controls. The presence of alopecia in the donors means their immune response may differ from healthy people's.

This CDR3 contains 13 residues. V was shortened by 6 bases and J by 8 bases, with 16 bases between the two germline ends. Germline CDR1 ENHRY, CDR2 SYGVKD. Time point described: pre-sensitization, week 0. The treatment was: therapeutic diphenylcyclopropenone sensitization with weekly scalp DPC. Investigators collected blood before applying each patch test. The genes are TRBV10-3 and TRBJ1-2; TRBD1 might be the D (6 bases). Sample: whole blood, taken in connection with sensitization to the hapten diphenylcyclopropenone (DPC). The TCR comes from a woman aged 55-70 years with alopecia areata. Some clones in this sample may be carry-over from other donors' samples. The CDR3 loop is CAIREGQGQGYTF. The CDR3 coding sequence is TGTGCCATCAGGGAGGGCCAGGGACAAGGCTACACCTTC.